The 7 T cell receptor beta chains given below trace back to one sample, sequenced in a study of OX40 agonist ivuxolimab in advanced cancers. Using immunoSEQ multiplex PCR, the repertoire was profiled, and TCRdb retains in-frame clones only, with some absent. Among about 99,000 clones listed, about 96% were seen once. Here the sequenced sample was CD4+ or CD8+ T cells sorted from blood, taken in a trial of the OX40 agonist ivuxolimab. The receptors shown here come from an adult with an advanced solid tumor such as melanoma, head and neck, liver or kidney cancer.

The rearrangement uses TRBV7-9 and TRBJ1-1; 9 positions match TRBD1. Germline CDR1 SEHNR, CDR2 FQNEAQ (reference sequence). V dropped 5 bases and J dropped 9; count of bases not matched to a gene: 7. The CDR3 is 13 amino acids. The CDR3: CASSPRTGVQAFF. As DNA, the CDR3 is TGTGCCAGCAGCCCCCGGACAGGGGTTCAAGCTTTCTTT.

In its sample, this clone was seen a few times. The chain is built from TRBV4-2 and TRBJ2-7; D is possibly TRBD2 (5 bases). Germline CDR1 and CDR2: LGHNA and YNFKEQ. This CDR3 region has 15 residues. V lost 0 bases and J lost 0, with 9 bases in between. The chain's CDR3 is CASSQEARGSYEQYF. The CDR3 bases are TGTGCCAGCAGCCAAGAGGCACGGGGCTCCTACGAGCAGTACTTC.

The gene calls are TRBV9 and TRBJ2-2, with 12 bases aligning to TRBD1. Germline V gene lookup returns CDR1 SGDLS and CDR2 YYNGEE. Germline trimming cut 5 bases from V and 6 bases from J; bases unmatched to any gene: 5. The CDR3 length is 15 residues. CDR3 DNA sequence: TGTGCCAGCAGTGACCGGGACAGGGGGCCCGGGGAGCTGTTTTTT. As protein: CASSDRDRGPGELFF.

The chain has TRBV25-1 and TRBJ2-5; the match to TRBD2 covers 15 bases. This CDR3 is built from 15 residues. Germline assignment: CDR1 MGHDK and CDR2 SYGVNS. J was trimmed by 5 bases and V by 8 bases; bases with no gene match: 6. The CDR3 is CASSGLAGGDETQYF. CDR3 nucleotides: TGTGCCAGCTCGGGACTAGCGGGGGGTGATGAGACCCAGTACTTC.

The gene calls are TRBV28 and TRBJ2-1, with D unresolved. CDR1 and CDR2 (germline): MDHEN, SYDVKM. This CDR3 is built from 16 residues. V shed 3 bases and J shed 0 bases, with 12 bases lying between them. CDR3 nucleotide sequence: TGTGCCAGCAGTTTCCCGACCCCGAGCTCCTACAATGAGCAGTTCTTC. Amino acid sequence: CASSFPTPSSYNEQFF.

The chain is built from TRBV11-3 and TRBJ1-4; D not resolved. This CDR3 has 13 residues. In germline, CDR1 is SGHNT, CDR2 YENEEA. The germline V and J ends were trimmed by 3 bases and 7 bases, with 9 bases remaining between them. Written as DNA, the CDR3 is TGTGCCAGCAGCTTCGGGCCGTCTGAAAAACTGTTTTTT. Its translation: CASSFGPSEKLFF.

This sequence joins TRBV21-1 and TRBJ1-6; whether TRBD1, the table's D call, matches the DNA was not checked. TRBV21-1 is termed a pseudogene. The CDR3 spans 19 residues. CDR3 DNA sequence: TGTGCCGAAAAGGGGACAGGAATTAGCTTGAGCTCCTATAATTCACCCCTCCACTTT. Protein sequence: CAEKGTGISLSSYNSPLHF.